This T cell receptor beta chain appears in the sequencing data of a study of human T cells and chemical hapten exposure (dated by TCRdb to the early 2020s). About the investigation overall: The libraries were sequenced as a pool, and the TCR yield per sample differed mostly because of small variations in library volumes within the pool. Both TCR alpha and TCR beta chains were sequenced from each blood RNA sample. This study followed changes in the peripheral blood TCR repertoire in vivo during primary and secondary sensitization of alopecia patients to the hapten diphenylcyclopropenone (DPC).

General study outcomes and caveats: Repeated subsampling changed both the strength of the expansion versus patch-test correlation and the threshold at which the correlation became significant. DPC sensitization did not change how many TCRs were above 1 in 1000 frequency, and no evidence was found of alterations in global repertoire structure.

Total RNA was extracted from unfractionated whole blood collected in Tempus Blood RNA tubes. Five healthy volunteers acted as controls for TCR sequencing and had blood drawn at day 0, 2 weeks and 6 weeks. Including the terminal cysteine and phenylalanine, the CDR3 comprises 15 residues. Solely the CDR3 DNA is kept, with 45 bases framed from the first base. Via the germline V gene, CDR1 is SGHRS and CDR2 YFSETQ. Unmatched junction bases come to 8, with V trimmed by 1 base and J by 7 bases. Only a few counts were recorded for this clonotype. It has no known antigen specificity. Per-base quality was not reported, and no clone a single base away is much larger than it. The receptor library was made with 5' RACE. The sequencing machine was an Illumina MiSeq. Library preparation attached unique molecular identifiers to individual cDNA molecules for quantitative, reproducible TCR counting. Per the original workflow: The median number of TCRs per sample was around 96,000, ranging from roughly 23,224 to 690,600. The Decombinator software suite was used to annotate V, J and CDR3 in the TCR reads. For the PS versus PT1 abundance plots, all samples were subsampled to the same number of TCRs (28,000). TCRs were defined as expanded if absent before sensitization and observed at least eight times at the 2-week time point. In-frame beta chains were kept once TCRdb had trimmed the public reads at Q25 with fastp and called clones with MiXCR. Entries that share a CDR3 protein sequence are merged under the most common genes and DNA. The V and J calls were determined by TCRdb, not by the authors. In this sample the table shows about 110,000 distinct CDR3 sequences, around 20% of which occur a single time. The top ten clones comprise 2.5% to 3.5% of the sample.

The receptor was isolated from a human donor in good health. The sequence links TRBV5-1 to TRBJ2-1, with 7 middle bases fitting TRBD1. In nucleotide form, the sequence is TGCGCCAGCAGCTTGTGGGGATTCAGGGGGAATGAGCAGTTCTTC. Its amino acids are CASSLWGFRGNEQFF.